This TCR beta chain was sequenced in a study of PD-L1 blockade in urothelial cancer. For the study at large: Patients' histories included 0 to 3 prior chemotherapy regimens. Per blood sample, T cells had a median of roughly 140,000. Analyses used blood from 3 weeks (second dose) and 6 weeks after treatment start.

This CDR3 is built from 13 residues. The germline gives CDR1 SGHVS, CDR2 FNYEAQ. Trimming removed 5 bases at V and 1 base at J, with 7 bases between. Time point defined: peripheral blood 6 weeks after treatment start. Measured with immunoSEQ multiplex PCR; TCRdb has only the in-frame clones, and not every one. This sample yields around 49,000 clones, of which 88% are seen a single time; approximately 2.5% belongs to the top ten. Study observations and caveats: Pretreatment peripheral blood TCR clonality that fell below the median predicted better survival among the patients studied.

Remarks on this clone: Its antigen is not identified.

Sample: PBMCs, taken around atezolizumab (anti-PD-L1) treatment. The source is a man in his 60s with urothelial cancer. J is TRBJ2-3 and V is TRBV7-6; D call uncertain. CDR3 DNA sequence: TGTGCCAGCAGCCCGACTGGCACAGATACGCAGTATTTT. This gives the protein CASSPTGTDTQYF.